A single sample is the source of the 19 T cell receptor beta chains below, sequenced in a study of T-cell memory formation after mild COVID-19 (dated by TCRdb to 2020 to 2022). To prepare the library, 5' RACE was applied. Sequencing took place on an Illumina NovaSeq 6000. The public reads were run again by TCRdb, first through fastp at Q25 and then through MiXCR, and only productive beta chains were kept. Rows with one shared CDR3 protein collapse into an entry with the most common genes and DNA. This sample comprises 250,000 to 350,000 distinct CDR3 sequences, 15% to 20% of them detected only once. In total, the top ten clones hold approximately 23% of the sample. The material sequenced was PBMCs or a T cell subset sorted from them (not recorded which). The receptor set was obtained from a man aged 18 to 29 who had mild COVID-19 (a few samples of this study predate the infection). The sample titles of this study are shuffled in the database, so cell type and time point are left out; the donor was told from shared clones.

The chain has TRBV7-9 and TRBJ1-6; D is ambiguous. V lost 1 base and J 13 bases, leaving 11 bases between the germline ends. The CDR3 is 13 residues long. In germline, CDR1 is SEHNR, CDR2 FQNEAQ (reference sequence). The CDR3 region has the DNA TGTGCCAGCAGCTTAGTTCAGGACCAGCCCCTCCACTTT. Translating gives CASSLVQDQPLHF.

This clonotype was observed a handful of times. The CDR3 loop reads CASSLAPGTGGSGYTF. The CDR3 DNA reads TGTGCCAGCAGCTTAGCCCCCGGGACAGGGGGCAGTGGCTACACCTTC. The genes are TRBV7-8 and TRBJ1-2; 12 bases agree with TRBD1. V lost 0 bases and J lost 7; bases outside the gene matches: 6. Germline loops: CDR1 SGHVS, CDR2 FQNEAQ. The CDR3 spans 16 residues.

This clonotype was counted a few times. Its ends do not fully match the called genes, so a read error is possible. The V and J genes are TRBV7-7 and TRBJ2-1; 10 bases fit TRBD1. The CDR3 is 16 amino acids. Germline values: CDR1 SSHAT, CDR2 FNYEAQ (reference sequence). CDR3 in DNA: TGTGCTAGCAGTACATCCCCGGGACAGGGGATGAATGAGCAGTTCTTC. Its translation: CASSTSPGQGMNEQFF.

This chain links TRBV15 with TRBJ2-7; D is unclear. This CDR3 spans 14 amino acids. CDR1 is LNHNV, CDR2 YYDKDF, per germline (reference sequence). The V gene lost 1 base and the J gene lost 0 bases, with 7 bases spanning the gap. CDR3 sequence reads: CATSRAPSSYEQYV. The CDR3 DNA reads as TGTGCCACCAGCAGAGCGCCGAGCTCCTACGAGCAGTACGTC.

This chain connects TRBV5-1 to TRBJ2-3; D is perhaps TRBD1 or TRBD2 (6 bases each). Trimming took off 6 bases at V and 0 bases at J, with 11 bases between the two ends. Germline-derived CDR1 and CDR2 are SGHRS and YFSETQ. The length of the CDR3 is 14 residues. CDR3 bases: TGCGCCAGCAAGGCGGGGACAAGCACAGATACGCAGTATTTT. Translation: CASKAGTSTDTQYF.

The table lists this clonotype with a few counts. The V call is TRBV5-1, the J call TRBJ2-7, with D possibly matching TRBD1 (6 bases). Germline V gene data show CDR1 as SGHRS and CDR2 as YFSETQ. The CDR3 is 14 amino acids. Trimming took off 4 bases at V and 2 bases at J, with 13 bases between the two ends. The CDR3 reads CASSPRDTAYEQYF. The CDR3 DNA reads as TGCGCCAGCAGCCCCCGGGACACAGCCTACGAGCAGTACTTC.

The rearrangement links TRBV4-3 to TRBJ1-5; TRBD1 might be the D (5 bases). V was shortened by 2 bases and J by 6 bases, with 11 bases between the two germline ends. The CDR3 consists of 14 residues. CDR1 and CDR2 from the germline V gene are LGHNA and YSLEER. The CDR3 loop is CASSQLGGSQPQHF. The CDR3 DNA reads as TGCGCCAGCAGCCAACTCGGGGGGAGTCAGCCCCAGCATTTT.

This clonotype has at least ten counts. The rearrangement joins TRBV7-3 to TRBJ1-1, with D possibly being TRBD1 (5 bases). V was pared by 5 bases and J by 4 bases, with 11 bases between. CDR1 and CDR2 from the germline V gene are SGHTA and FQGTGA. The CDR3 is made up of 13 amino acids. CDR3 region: CASSTQEGTEAFF. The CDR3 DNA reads TGTGCCAGCAGCACACAGGAGGGCACTGAAGCTTTCTTT.

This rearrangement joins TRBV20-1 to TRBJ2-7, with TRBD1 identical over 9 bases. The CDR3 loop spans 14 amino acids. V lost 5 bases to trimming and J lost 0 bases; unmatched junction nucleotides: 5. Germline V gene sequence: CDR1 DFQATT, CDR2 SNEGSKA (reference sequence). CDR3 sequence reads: CSAGGQGPSYEQYF. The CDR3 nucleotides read TGCAGTGCTGGGGGACAGGGTCCCTCCTACGAGCAGTACTTC.

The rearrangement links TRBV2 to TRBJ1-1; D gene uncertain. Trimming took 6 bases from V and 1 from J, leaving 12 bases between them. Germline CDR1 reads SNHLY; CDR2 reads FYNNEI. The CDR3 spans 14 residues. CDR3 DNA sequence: TGTGCCAGCAGCAAGGACGGAGGGAACACTGAAGCTTTCTTT. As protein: CASSKDGGNTEAFF.

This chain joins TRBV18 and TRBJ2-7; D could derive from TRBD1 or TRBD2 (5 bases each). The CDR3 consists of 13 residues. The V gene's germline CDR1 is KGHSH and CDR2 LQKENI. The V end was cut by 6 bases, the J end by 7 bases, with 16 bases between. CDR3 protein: CASSLGTLGEQYV. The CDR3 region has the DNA TGTGCCAGCTCCCTCGGGACGCTTGGAGAGCAGTACGTC.

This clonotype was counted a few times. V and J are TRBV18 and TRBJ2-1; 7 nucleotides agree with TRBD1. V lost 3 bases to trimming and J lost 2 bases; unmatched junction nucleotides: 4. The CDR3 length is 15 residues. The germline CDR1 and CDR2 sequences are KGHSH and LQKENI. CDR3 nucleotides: TGTGCCAGCTCACCCCTGGGACAGACCTACAATGAGCAGTTCTTC. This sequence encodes CASSPLGQTYNEQFF. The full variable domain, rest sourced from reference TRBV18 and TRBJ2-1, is NAGVMQNPRHLVRRRGQEARLRCSPMKGHSHVYWYRQLPEEGLKFMVYLQKENIIDESGMPKERFSAEFPKEGPSILRIQQVVRGDSAAYFCASSPLGQTYNEQFFGPGTRLTVL.

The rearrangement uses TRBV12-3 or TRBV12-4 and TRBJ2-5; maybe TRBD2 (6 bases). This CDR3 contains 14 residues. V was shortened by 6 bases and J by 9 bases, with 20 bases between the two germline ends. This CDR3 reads CASSRGRGVAAQYF. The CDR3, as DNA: TGTGCCAGCAGCCGCGGGCGTGGCGTAGCGGCCCAGTACTTC.

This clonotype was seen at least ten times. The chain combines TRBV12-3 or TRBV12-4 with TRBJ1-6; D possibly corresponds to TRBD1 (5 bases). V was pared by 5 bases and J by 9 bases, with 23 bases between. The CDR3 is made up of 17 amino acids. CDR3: CASSLGTAVGGGSPLHF. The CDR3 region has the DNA TGTGCCAGCAGTCTTGGGACTGCCGTCGGCGGGGGTTCACCCCTCCACTTT.

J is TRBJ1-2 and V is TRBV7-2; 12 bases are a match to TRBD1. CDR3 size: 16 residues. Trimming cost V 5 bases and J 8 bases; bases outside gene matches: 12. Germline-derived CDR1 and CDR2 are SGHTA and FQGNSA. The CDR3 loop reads CASSAHPGQGAVGYTF. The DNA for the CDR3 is TGTGCCAGCAGCGCCCACCCGGGACAGGGGGCGGTAGGCTACACCTTC.

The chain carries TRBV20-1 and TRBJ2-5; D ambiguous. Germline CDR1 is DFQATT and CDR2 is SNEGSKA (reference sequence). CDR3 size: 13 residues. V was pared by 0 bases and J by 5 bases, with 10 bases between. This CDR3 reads CSARDPLGETQYF. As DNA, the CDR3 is TGCAGTGCTAGAGATCCTCTTGGGGAGACCCAGTACTTC.

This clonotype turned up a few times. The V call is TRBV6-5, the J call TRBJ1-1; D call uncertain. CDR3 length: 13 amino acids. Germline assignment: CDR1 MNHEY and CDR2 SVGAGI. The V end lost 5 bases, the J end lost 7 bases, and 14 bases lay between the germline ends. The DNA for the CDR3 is TGTGCCAGCAGTAACCCCCCTCCTTATGAAGCTTTCTTT. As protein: CASSNPPPYEAFF.

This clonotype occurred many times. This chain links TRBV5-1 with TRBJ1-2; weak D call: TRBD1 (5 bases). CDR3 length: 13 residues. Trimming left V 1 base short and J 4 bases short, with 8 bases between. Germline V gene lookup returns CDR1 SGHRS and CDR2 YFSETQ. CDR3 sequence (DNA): TGCGCCAGCAGCTTGATCCAGGGCTATGGCTACACCTTC. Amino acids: CASSLIQGYGYTF.

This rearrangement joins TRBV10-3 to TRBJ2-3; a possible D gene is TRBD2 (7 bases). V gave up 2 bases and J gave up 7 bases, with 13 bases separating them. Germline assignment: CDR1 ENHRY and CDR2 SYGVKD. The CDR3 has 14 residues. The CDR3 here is CAISERGGVYTQYF. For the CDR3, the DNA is TGTGCCATCAGTGAGAGGGGGGGAGTATATACGCAGTATTTT.